The sequence of this T cell receptor beta chain was determined in a study of cytomegalovirus exposure and HLA in healthy donors. General observations from the study: Rarity characterized most TCR sequences, yet some public TCRs appeared in many donors. Associated with cytomegalovirus, according to the listing, were 170 or so TCR beta chains. With high specificity and sensitivity, the classifier reportedly diagnosed cytomegalovirus status. A previous analysis found most TCR beta V segments productive roughly 87% or roughly 30% of the time.

A multiplex PCR was run with 60 Vbeta primers and 13 Jbeta primers. Libraries were prepared by immunoSEQ multiplex PCR; TCRdb keeps only in-frame clonotypes and omits some of them. The table shows around 140,000 clones, with around 80% occurring only once. This clone was counted once. Antigen unknown. Trimming took off 5 bases at V and 2 bases at J, with 16 bases between the two ends. The CDR3 has 17 amino acids. Germline CDR1 SGHTA, CDR2 FQGNSA. The sequenced material came from PBMCs. This clonotype was sampled from a man in his forties in good health and CMV-seronegative. V usage is TRBV7-2 and J usage is TRBJ2-6; a weak D match, TRBD2 (6 bases). The CDR3 loop is CASSLVGGNTGANVLTF. The CDR3 nucleotides read TGTGCCAGCAGCCTCGTGGGGGGTAACACTGGGGCCAACGTCCTGACTTTC. Full variable domain (remainder filled in from reference TRBV7-2 and TRBJ2-6): GAGVSQSPSNKVTEKGKDVELRCDPISGHTALYWYRQSLGQGLEFLIYFQGNSAPDKSGLPSDRFSAERTGGSVSTLTIQRTQQEDSAVYLCASSLVGGNTGANVLTFGAGSRLTVL.